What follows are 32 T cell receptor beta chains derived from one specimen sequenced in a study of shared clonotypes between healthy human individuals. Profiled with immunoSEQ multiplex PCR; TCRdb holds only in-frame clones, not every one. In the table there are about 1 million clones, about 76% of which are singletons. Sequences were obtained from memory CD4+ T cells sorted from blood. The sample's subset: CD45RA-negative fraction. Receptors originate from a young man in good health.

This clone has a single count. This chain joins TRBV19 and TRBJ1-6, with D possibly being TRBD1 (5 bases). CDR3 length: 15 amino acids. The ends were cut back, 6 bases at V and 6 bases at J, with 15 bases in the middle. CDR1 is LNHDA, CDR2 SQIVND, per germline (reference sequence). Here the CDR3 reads CASSPGLTINSPLHF. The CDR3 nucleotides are TGTGCCAGTAGCCCGGGGCTAACGATTAATTCACCCCTCCACTTT.

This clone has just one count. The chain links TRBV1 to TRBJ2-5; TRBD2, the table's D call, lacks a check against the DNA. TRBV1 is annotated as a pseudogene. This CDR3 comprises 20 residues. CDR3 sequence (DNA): TGCACCAGCAGCCAAGAAGCTAGGACTAGCGGGGGTTGGAACCAAGAGACCCAGTACTTC. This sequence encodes CTSSQEARTSGGWNQETQYF.

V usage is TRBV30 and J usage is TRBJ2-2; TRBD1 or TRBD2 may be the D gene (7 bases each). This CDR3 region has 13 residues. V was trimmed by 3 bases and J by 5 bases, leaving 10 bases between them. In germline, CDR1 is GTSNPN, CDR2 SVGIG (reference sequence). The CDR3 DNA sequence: TGTGCCTGGAGGCAGGGGGGGACCGGGGAGCTGTTTTTT. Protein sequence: CAWRQGGTGELFF.

The CDR3: CASSRTGTGGASGNQPQHF. CDR3 DNA: TGTGCCAGTAGCAGAACAGGGACAGGGGGTGCCTCTGGCAATCAGCCCCAGCATTTT. V usage is TRBV19 and J usage is TRBJ1-5; 11 nucleotides match TRBD1. Germline values: CDR1 LNHDA, CDR2 SQIVND (reference sequence). The CDR3 has 19 residues. V dropped 6 bases and J dropped 2; count of bases not matched to a gene: 15. Based on the CDR3 plus reference TRBV19 and TRBJ1-5, the full variable domain is DGGITQSPKYLFRKEGQNVTLSCEQNLNHDAMYWYRQDPGQGLRLIYYSQIVNDFQKGDIAEGYSVSREKKESFPLTVTSAQKNPTAFYLCASSRTGTGGASGNQPQHFGDGTRLSIL.

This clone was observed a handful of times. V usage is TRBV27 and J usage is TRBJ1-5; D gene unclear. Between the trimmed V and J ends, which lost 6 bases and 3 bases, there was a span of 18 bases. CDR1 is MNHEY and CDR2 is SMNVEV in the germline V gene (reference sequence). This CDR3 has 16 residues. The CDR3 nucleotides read TGTGCCAGCAGAGACCAAGGACGCAGCTACAATCAGCCCCAGCATTTT. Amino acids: CASRDQGRSYNQPQHF.

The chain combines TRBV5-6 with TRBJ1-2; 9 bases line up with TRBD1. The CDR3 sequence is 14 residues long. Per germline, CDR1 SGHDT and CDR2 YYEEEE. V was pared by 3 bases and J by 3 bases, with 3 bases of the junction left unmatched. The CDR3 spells CASSSQGADYGYTF. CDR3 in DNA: TGTGCCAGCAGCTCACAGGGGGCGGACTATGGCTACACCTTC.

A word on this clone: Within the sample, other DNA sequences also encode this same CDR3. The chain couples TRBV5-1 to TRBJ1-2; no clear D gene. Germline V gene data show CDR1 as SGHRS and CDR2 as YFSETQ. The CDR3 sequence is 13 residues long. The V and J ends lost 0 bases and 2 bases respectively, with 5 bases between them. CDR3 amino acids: CASSLAENYGYTF. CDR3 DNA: TGCGCCAGCAGCTTGGCCGAGAACTATGGCTACACCTTC.

CDR3 DNA sequence: TGTGCCAGCAGTCCGCGCTACGAGCAGTACTTC. Its protein product is CASSPRYEQYF. The chain uses TRBV6-7 and TRBJ2-7; no definite D call. TRBV6-7 counts as an open reading frame of uncertain function. This CDR3 contains 11 residues. V was trimmed by 5 bases and J by 3 bases, leaving 5 bases between them.

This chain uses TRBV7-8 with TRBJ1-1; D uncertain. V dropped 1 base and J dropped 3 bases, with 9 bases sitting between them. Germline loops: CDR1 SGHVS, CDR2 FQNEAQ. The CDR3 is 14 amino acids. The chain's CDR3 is CASSLEGAYTEAFF. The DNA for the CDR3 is TGTGCCAGCAGCTTAGAAGGAGCGTACACTGAAGCTTTCTTT.

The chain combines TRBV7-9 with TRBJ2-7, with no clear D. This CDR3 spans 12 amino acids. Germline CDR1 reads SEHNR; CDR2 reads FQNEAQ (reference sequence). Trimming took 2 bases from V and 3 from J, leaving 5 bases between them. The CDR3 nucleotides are TGTGCCAGCAGCTTAAATCTCTACGAGCAGTACTTC. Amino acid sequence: CASSLNLYEQYF.

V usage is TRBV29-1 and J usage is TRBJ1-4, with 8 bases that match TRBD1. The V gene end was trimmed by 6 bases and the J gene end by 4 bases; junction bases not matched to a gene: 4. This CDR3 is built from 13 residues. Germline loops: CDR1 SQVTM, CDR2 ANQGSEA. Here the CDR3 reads CSVRDRINEKLFF. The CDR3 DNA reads TGCAGCGTCCGGGACAGGATTAATGAAAAACTGTTTTTT.

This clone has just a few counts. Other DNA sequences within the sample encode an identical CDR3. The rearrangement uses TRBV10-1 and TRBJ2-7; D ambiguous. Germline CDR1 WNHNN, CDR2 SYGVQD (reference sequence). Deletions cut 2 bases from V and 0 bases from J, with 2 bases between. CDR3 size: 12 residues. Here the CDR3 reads CASSETSYEQYF. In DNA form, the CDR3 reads TGCGCCAGCAGTGAGACCTCCTACGAGCAGTACTTC.

The CDR3 DNA reads as TGCGCCAGCAGCAGCTCCGGGACAGGGGGCATGGAGACCCAGTACTTC. The encoded protein is CASSSSGTGGMETQYF. The V gene is TRBV5-1, the J gene TRBJ2-5; 12 bases line up with TRBD1. The CDR3 has 16 residues. V gave up 4 bases and J gave up 5 bases; unmatched junction bases: 9. The germline V gene has CDR1 SGHRS and CDR2 YFSETQ.

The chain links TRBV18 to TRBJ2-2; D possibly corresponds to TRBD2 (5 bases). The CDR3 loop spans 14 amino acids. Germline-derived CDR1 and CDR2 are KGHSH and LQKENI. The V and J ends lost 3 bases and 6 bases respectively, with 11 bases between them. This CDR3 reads CASSPAGVPGELFF. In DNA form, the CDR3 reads TGTGCCAGCTCACCCGCCGGGGTCCCCGGGGAGCTGTTTTTT.

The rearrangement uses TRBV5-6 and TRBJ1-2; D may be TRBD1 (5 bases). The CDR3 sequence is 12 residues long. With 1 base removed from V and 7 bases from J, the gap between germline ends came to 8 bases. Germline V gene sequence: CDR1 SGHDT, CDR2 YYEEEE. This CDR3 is CASSLYGGGYTF. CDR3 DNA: TGTGCCAGCAGCTTGTATGGGGGTGGCTACACCTTC.

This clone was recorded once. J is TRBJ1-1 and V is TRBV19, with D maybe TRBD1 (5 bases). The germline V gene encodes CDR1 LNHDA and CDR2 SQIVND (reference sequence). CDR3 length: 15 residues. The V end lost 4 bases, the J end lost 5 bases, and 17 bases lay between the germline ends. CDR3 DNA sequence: TGTGCCAGTAGTACCCCTTCCAGGGTATATACTGAAGCTTTCTTT. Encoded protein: CASSTPSRVYTEAFF. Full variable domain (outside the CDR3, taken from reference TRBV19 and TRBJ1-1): DGGITQSPKYLFRKEGQNVTLSCEQNLNHDAMYWYRQDPGQGLRLIYYSQIVNDFQKGDIAEGYSVSREKKESFPLTVTSAQKNPTAFYLCASSTPSRVYTEAFFGQGTRLTVV.

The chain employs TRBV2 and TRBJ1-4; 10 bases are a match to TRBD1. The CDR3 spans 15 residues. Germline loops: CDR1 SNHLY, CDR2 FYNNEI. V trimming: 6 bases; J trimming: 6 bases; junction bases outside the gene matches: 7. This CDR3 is CASRDWGTGDEKLFF. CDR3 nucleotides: TGTGCCAGCAGGGACTGGGGGACAGGGGATGAAAAACTGTTTTTT.

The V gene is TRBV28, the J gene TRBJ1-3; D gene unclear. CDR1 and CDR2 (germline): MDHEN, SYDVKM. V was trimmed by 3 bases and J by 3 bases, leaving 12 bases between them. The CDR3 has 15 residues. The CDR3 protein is CASSFQTNLGNTIYF. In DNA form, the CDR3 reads TGTGCCAGCAGTTTTCAGACCAATCTTGGAAACACCATATATTTT. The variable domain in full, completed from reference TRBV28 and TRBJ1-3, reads DVKVTQSSRYLVKRTGEKVFLECVQDMDHENMFWYRQDPGLGLRLIYFSYDVKMKEKGDIPEGYSVSREKKERFSLILESASTNQTSMYLCASSFQTNLGNTIYFGEGSWLTVV.

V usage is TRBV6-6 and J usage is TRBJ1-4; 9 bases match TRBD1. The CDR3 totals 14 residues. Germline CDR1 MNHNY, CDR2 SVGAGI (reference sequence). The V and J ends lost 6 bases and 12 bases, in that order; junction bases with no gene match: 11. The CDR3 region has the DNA TGTGCCAGCAGCTCCGGGACAGGGAGTCTCGAACTGTTTTTT. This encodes CASSSGTGSLELFF.

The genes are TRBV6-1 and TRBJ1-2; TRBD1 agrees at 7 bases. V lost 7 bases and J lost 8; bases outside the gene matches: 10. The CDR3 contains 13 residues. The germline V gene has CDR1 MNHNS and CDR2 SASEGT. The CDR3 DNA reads TGTGCCAGCATAGGCGGACAGGCGATGGGCTACACCTTC. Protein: CASIGGQAMGYTF.

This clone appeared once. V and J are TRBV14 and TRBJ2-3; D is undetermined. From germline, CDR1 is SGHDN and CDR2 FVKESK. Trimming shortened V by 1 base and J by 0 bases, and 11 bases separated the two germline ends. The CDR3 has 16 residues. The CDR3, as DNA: TGTGCCAGCAGCCAAGTTCGATCTAGTAGCACAGATACGCAGTATTTT. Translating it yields CASSQVRSSSTDTQYF.

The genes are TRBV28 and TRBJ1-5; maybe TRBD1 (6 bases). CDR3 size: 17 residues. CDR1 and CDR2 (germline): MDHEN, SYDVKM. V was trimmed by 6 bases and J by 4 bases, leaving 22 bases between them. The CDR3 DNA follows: TGTGCCAGCAGCAATAACCGCCGGGATACAGGGAATCAGCCCCAGCATTTT. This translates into CASSNNRRDTGNQPQHF.

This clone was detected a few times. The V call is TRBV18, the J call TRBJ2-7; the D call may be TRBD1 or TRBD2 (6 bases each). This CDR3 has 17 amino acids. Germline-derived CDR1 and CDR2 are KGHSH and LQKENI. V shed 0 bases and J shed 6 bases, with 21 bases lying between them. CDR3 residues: CASSPPRSLGKGGEQYF. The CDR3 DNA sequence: TGTGCCAGCTCACCACCGCGATCTCTCGGGAAGGGGGGCGAGCAGTACTTC.

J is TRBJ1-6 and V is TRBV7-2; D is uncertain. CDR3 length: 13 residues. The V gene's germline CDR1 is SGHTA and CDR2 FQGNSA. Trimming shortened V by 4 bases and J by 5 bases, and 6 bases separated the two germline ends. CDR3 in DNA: TGTGCCAGCAGCTCGACCCATAATTCACCCCTCCACTTT. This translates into CASSSTHNSPLHF.

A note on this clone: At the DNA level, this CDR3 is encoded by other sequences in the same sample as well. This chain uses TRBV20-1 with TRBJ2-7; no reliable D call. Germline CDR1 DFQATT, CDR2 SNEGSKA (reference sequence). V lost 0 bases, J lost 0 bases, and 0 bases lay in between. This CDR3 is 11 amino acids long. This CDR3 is CSARDSYEQYF. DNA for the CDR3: TGCAGTGCTAGAGACTCCTACGAGCAGTACTTC.

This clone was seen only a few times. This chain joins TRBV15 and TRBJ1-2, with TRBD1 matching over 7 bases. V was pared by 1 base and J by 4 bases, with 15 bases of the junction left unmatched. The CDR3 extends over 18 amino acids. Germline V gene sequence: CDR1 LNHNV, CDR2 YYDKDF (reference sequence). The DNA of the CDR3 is TGTGCCACCAGCAGAGCAATTATAGGGGACAGACAATTCTATGGCTACACCTTC. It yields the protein CATSRAIIGDRQFYGYTF. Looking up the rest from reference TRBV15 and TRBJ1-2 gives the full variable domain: DAMVIQNPRYQVTQFGKPVTLSCSQTLNHNVMYWYQQKSSQAPKLLFHYYDKDFNNEADTPDNFQSRRPNTSFCFLDIRSPGLGDTAMYLCATSRAIIGDRQFYGYTFGSGTRLTVV.

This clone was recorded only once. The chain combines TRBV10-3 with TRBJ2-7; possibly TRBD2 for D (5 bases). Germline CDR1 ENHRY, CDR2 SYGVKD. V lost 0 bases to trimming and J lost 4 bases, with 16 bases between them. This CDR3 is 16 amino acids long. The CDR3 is CAISESEAKVGYEQYF. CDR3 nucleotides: TGTGCCATCAGTGAGTCGGAGGCAAAGGTGGGGTACGAGCAGTACTTC.

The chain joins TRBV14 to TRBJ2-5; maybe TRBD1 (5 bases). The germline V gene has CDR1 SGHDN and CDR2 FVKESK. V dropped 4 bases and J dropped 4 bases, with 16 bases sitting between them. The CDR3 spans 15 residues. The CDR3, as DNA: TGTGCCAGCAGCCCTAGGGCCTACCAGGGAGAGACCCAGTACTTC. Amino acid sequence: CASSPRAYQGETQYF. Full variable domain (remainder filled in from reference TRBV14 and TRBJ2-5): EAGVTQFPSHSVIEKGQTVTLRCDPISGHDNLYWYRRVMGKEIKFLLHFVKESKQDESGMPNNRFLAERTGGTYSTLKVQPAELEDSGVYFCASSPRAYQGETQYFGPGTRLLVL.

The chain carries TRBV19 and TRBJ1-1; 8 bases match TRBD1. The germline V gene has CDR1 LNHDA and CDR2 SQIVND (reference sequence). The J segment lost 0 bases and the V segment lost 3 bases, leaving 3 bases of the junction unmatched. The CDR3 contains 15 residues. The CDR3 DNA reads TGTGCCAGTAGTATGGTGGACAGGGTGAACACTGAAGCTTTCTTT. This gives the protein CASSMVDRVNTEAFF.

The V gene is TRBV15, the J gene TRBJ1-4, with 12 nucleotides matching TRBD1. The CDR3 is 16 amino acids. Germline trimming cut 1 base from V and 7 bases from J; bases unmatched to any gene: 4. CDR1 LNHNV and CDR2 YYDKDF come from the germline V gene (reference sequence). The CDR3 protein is CATSRGDRGQSEKLFF. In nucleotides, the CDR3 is TGTGCCACCAGCAGAGGGGACAGGGGGCAAAGTGAAAAACTGTTTTTT.

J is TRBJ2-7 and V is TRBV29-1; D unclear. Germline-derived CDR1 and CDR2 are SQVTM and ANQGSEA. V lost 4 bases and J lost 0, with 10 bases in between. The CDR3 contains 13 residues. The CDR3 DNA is TGCAGCGTTGGTGGTCCCAGCTCCTACGAGCAGTACTTC. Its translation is CSVGGPSSYEQYF.

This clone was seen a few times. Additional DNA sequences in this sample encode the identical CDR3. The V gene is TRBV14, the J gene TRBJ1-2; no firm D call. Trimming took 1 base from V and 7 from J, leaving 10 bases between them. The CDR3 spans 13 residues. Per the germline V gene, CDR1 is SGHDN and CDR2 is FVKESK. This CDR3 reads CASSQGPRGGYTF. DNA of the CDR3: TGTGCCAGCAGCCAAGGGCCCCGCGGTGGCTACACCTTC. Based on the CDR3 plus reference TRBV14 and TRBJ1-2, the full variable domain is EAGVTQFPSHSVIEKGQTVTLRCDPISGHDNLYWYRRVMGKEIKFLLHFVKESKQDESGMPNNRFLAERTGGTYSTLKVQPAELEDSGVYFCASSQGPRGGYTFGSGTRLTVV.